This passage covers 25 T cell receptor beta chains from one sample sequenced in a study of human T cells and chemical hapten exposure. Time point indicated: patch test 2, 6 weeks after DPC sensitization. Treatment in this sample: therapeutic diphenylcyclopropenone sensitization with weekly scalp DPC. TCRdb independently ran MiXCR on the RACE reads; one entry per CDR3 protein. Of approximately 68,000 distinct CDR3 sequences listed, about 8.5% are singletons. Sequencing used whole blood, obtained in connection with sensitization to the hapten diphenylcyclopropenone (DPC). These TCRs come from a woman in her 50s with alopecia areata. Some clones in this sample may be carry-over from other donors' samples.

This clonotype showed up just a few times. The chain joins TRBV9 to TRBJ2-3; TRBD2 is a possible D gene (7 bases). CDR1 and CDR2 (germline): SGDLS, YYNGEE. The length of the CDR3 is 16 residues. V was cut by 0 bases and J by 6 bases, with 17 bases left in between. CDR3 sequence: CASSVDGGPSGDTQYF. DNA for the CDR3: TGTGCCAGCAGCGTAGACGGGGGGCCTTCCGGGGATACGCAGTATTTT.

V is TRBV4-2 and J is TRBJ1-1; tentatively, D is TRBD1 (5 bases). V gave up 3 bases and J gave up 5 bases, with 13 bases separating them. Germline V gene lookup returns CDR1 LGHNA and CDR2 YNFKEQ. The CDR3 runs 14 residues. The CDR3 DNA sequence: TGTGCCAGCAGCCACAATGACGGGGGGACTGAAGCTTTCTTT. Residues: CASSHNDGGTEAFF.

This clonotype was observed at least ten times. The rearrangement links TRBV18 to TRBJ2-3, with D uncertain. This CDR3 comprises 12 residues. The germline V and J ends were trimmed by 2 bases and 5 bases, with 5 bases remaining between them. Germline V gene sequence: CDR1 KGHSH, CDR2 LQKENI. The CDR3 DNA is TGTGCCAGCTCACCATTTGAAGATACGCAGTATTTT. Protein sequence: CASSPFEDTQYF.

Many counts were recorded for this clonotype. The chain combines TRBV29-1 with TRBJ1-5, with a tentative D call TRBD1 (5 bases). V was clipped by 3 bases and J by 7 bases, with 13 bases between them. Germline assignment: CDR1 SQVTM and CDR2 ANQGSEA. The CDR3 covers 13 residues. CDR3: CSVEVGGDQPQHF. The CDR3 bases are TGCAGCGTTGAGGTGGGGGGGGACCAGCCCCAGCATTTT.

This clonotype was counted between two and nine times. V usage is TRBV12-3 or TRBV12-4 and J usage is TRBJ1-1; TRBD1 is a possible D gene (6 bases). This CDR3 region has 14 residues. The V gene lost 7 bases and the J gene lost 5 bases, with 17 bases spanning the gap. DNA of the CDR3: TGTGCCAGCACCCTGAGAGGGGGGGGGACTGAAGCTTTCTTT. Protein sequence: CASTLRGGGTEAFF.

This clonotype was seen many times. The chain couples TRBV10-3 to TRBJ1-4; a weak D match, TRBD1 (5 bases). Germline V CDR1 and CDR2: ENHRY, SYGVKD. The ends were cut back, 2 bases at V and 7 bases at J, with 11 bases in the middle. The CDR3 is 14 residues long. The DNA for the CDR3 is TGTGCCATCAGTGAGCAGGGTACGGGTGAAAAACTGTTTTTT. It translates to CAISEQGTGEKLFF.

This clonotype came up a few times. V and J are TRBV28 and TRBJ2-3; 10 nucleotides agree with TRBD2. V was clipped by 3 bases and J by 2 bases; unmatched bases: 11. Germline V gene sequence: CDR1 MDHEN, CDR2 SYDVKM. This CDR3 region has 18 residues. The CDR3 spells CASSFQRGGAYDTDTQYF. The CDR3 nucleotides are TGTGCCAGCAGTTTCCAGCGGGGGGGGGCATATGACACAGATACGCAGTATTTT.

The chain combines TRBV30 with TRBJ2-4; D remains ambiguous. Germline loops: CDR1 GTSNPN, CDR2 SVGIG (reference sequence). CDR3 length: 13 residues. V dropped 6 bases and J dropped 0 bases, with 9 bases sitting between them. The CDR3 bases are TGTGCCTGTTTAGGGTTAGCCAAAAACATTCAGTACTTC. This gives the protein CACLGLAKNIQYF.

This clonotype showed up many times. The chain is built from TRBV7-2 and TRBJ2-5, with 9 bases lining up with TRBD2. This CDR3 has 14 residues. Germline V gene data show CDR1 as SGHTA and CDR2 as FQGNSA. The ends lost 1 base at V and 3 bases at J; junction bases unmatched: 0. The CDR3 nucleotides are TGTGCCAGCAGCTTAGGACTAGCGGAAGAGACCCAGTACTTC. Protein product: CASSLGLAEETQYF. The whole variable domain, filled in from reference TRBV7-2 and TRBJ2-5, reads GAGVSQSPSNKVTEKGKDVELRCDPISGHTALYWYRQSLGQGLEFLIYFQGNSAPDKSGLPSDRFSAERTGGSVSTLTIQRTQQEDSAVYLCASSLGLAEETQYFGPGTRLLVL.

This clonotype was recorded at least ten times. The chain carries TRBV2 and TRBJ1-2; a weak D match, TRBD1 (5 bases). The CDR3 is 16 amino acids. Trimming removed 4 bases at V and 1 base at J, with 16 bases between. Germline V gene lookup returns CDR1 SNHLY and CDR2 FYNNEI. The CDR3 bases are TGTGCCAGCAGTGTCACATCGCGGGACGTTAACTATGGCTACACCTTC. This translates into CASSVTSRDVNYGYTF.

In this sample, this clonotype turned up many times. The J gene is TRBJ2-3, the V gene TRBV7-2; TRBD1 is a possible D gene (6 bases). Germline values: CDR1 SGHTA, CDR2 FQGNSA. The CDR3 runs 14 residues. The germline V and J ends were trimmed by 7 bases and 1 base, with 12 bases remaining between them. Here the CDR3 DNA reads TGTGCCAGCACCCTCCCAGGGGGCACAGATACGCAGTATTTT. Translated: CASTLPGGTDTQYF. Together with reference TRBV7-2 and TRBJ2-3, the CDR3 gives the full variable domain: GAGVSQSPSNKVTEKGKDVELRCDPISGHTALYWYRQSLGQGLEFLIYFQGNSAPDKSGLPSDRFSAERTGGSVSTLTIQRTQQEDSAVYLCASTLPGGTDTQYFGPGTRLTVL.

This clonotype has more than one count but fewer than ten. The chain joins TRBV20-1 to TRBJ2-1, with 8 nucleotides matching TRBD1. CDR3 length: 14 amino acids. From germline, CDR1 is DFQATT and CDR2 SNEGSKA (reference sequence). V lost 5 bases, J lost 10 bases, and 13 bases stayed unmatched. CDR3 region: CSALPDRGNGEQFF. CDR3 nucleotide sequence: TGCAGTGCTTTACCCGACAGGGGAAATGGGGAGCAGTTCTTC.

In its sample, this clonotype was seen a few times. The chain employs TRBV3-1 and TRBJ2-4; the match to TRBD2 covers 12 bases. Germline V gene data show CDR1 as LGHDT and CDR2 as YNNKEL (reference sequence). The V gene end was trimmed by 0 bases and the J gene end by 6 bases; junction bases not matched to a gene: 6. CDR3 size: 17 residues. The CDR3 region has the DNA TGTGCCAGCAGCCAAGAGACACTAGCGGGGGGAGGAAACATTCAGTACTTC. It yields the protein CASSQETLAGGGNIQYF. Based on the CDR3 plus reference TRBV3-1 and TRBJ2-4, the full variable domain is DTAVSQTPKYLVTQMGNDKSIKCEQNLGHDTMYWYKQDSKKFLKIMFSYNNKELIINETVPNRFSPKSPDKAHLNLHINSLELGDSAVYFCASSQETLAGGGNIQYFGAGTRLSVL.

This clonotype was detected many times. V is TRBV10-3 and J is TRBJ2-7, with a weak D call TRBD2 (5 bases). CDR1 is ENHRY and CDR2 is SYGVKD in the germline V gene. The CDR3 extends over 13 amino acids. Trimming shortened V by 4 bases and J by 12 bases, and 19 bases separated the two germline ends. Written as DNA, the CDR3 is TGTGCCATCAGTGGGGTTGATCGAGGGCCCCCGTACTTC. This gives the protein CAISGVDRGPPYF.

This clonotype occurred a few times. The CDR3 region is CSAQTGVFPQFF. The DNA for the CDR3 is TGCAGCGCCCAGACAGGGGTTTTCCCTCAGTTCTTC. The genes are TRBV29-1 and TRBJ2-1, with 8 positions matching TRBD1. There are 12 residues in the CDR3. V trimming: 7 bases; J trimming: 13 bases; junction bases outside the gene matches: 12. Germline loops: CDR1 SQVTM, CDR2 ANQGSEA.

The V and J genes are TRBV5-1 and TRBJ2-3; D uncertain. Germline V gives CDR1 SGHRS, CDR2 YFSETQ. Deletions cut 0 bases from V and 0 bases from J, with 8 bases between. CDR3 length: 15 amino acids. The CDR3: CASSLAVVSTDTQYF. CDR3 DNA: TGCGCCAGCAGCTTGGCAGTTGTAAGCACAGATACGCAGTATTTT. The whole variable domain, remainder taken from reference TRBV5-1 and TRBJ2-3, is KAGVTQTPRYLIKTRGQQVTLSCSPISGHRSVSWYQQTPGQGLQFLFEYFSETQRNKGNFPGRFSGRQFSNSRSEMNVSTLELGDSALYLCASSLAVVSTDTQYFGPGTRLTVL.

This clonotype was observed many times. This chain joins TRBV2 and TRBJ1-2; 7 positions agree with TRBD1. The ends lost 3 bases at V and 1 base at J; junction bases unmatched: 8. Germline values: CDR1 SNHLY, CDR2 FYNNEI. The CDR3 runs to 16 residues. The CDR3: CASSEWTGLINYGYTF. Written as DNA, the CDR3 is TGTGCCAGCAGTGAGTGGACAGGCCTTATTAACTATGGCTACACCTTC.

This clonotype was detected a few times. The CDR3 coding sequence is TGTGCCAGCAGTTCCGACCCGGACAGGCCGAGGACTGAAGCTTTCTTT. This codes for CASSSDPDRPRTEAFF. The rearrangement uses TRBV12-3 or TRBV12-4 and TRBJ1-1; 7 bases are shared with TRBD1. V was pared by 4 bases and J by 5 bases, with 13 bases of the junction left unmatched. The CDR3 has 16 residues.

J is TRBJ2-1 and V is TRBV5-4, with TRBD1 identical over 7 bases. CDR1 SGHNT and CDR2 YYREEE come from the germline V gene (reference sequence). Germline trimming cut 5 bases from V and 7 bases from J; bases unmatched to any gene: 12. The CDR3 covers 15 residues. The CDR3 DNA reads TGTGCCAGCAGAGGGGGCACTACCAATTCTAATGAGCAGTTCTTC. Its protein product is CASRGGTTNSNEQFF.

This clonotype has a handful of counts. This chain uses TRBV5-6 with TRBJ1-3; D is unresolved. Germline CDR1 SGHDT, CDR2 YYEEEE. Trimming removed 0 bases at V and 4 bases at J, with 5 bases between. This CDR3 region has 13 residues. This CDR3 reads CASSLAPGNTIYF. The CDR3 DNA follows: TGTGCCAGCAGCTTGGCACCGGGAAACACCATATATTTT. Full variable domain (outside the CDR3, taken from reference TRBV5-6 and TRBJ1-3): DAGVTQSPTHLIKTRGQQVTLRCSPKSGHDTVSWYQQALGQGPQFIFQYYEEEERQRGNFPDRFSGHQFPNYSSELNVNALLLGDSALYLCASSLAPGNTIYFGEGSWLTVV.

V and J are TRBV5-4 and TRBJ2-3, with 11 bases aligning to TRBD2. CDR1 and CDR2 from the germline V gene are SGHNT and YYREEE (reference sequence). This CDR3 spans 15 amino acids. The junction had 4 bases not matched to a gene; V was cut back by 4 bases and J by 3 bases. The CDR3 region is CASSLSSGRTDTQYF. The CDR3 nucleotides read TGTGCCAGCAGCCTCTCTAGCGGGAGGACAGATACGCAGTATTTT.

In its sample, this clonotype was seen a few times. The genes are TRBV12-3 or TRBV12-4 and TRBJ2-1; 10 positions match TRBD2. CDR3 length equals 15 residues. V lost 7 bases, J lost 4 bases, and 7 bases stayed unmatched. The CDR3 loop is CASIPTSGVYNEQFF. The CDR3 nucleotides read TGTGCCAGCATCCCCACTAGCGGGGTTTACAATGAGCAGTTCTTC.

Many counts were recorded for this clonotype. The CDR3 sequence: CASSVRQGTDTQYF. The CDR3 DNA reads as TGTGCCAGCAGCGTCCGACAGGGTACAGATACGCAGTATTTT. V usage is TRBV9 and J usage is TRBJ2-3; TRBD1 aligns across 7 bases. Trimming cost V 2 bases and J 3 bases; bases outside gene matches: 3. Per germline, CDR1 SGDLS and CDR2 YYNGEE. CDR3 length: 14 amino acids. Looking up the rest from reference TRBV9 and TRBJ2-3 gives the full variable domain: DSGVTQTPKHLITATGQRVTLRCSPRSGDLSVYWYQQSLDQGLQFLIQYYNGEERAKGNILERFSAQQFPDLHSELNLSSLELGDSALYFCASSVRQGTDTQYFGPGTRLTVL.

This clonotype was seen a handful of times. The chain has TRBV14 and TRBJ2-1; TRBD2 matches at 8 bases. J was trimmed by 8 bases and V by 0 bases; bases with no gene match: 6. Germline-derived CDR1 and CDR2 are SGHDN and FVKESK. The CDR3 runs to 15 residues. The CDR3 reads CASSQEAGGAYEQFF. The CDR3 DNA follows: TGTGCCAGCAGCCAAGAAGCCGGGGGGGCGTATGAGCAGTTCTTC.

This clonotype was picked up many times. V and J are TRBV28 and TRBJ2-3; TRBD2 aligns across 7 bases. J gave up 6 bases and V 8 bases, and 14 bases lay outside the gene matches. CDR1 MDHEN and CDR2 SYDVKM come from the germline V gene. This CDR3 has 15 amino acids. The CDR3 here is CASGFRLAGADTQYF. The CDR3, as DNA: TGTGCCAGCGGGTTCCGACTAGCTGGGGCCGATACGCAGTATTTT.